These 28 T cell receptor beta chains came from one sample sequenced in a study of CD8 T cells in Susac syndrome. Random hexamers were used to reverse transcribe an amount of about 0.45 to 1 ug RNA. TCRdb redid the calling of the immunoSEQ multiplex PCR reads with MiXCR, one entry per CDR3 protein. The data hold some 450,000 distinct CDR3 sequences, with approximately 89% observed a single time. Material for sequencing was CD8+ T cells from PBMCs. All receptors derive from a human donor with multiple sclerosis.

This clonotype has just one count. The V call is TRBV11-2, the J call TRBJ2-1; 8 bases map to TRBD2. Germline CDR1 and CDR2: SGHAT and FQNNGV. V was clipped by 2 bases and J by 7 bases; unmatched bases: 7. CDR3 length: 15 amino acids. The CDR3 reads CASSLSGSLGNEQFF. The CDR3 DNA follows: TGTGCCAGCAGCTTAAGCGGGAGTTTAGGTAATGAGCAGTTCTTC.

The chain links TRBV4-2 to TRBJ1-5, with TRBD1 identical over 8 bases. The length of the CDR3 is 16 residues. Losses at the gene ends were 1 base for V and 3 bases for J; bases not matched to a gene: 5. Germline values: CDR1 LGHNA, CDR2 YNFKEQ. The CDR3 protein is CASSQAGGWINQPQHF. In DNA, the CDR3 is TGTGCCAGCAGCCAAGCAGGGGGCTGGATCAATCAGCCCCAGCATTTT.

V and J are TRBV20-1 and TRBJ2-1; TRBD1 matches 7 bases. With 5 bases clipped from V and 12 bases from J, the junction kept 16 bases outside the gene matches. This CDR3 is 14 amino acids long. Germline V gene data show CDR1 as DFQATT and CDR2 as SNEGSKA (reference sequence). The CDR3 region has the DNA TGCAGTGCTCCAAAGACAGGGCTGGTCGATGGGCAGTTCTTC. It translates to CSAPKTGLVDGQFF.

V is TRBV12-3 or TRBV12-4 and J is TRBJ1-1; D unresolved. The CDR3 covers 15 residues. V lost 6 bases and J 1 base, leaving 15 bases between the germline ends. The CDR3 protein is CASSPLLPQNTEAFF. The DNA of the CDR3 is TGTGCCAGCAGCCCTCTCTTGCCCCAGAACACTGAAGCTTTCTTT.

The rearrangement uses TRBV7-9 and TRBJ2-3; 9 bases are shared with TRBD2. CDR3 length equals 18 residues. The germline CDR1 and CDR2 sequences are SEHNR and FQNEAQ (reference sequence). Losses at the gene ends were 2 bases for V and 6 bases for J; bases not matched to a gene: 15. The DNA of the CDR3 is TGTGCCAGCAGCTTATTCGGAGTGACGGCTAGCGGGATTGATACGCAGTATTTT. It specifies CASSLFGVTASGIDTQYF.

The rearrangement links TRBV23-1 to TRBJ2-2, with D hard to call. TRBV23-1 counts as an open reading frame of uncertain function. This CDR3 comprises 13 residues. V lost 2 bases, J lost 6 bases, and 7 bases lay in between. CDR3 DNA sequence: TGCGCCAGCAGTCAAAGAATATCCGGGGAGCTGTTTTTT. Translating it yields CASSQRISGELFF.

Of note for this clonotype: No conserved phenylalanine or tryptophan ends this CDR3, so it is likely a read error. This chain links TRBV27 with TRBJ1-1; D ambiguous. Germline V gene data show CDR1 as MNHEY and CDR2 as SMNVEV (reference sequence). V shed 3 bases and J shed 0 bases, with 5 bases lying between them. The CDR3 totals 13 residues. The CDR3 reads CASSLVMNTEAFS. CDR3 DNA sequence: TGTGCCAGCAGTTTGGTCATGAACACTGAAGCTTTCTCT.

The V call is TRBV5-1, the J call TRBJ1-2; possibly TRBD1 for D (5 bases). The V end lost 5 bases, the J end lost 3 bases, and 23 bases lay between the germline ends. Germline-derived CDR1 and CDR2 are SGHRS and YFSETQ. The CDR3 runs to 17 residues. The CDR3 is CASRISRAERTHYGYTF. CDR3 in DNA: TGCGCCAGCAGGATTTCCAGGGCGGAGCGGACTCACTATGGCTACACCTTC.

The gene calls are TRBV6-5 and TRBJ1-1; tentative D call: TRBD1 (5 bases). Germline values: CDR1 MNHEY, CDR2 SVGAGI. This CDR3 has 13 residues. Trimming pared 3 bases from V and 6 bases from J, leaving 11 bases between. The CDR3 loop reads CASSYDRGPEAFF. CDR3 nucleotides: TGTGCCAGCAGTTATGACAGAGGACCTGAAGCTTTCTTT.

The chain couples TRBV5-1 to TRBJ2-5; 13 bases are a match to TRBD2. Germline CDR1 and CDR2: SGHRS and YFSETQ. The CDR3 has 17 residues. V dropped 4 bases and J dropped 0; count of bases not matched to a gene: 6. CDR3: CASSLGLAGANQETQYF. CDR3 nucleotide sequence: TGCGCCAGCAGCCTAGGACTAGCGGGGGCCAACCAAGAGACCCAGTACTTC.

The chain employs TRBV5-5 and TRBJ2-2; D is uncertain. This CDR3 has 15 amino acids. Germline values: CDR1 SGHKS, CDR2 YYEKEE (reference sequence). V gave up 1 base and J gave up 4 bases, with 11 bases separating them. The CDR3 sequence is CASSLLAEITGELFF. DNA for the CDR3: TGTGCCAGCAGCTTGCTGGCCGAGATCACCGGGGAGCTGTTTTTT.

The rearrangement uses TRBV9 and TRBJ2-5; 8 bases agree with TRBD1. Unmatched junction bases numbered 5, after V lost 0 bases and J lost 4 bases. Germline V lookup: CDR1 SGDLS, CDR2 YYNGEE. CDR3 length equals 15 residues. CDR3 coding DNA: TGTGCCAGCAGCGTAGAACCAGGGGGCATAGAGACCCAGTACTTC. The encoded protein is CASSVEPGGIETQYF.

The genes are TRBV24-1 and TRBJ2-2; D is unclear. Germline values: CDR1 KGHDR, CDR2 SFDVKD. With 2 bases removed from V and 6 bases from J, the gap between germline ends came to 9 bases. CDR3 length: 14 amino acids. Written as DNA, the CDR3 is TGTGCCACCAGTGATTCAGAAAGCTCCGGGGAGCTGTTTTTT. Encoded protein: CATSDSESSGELFF.

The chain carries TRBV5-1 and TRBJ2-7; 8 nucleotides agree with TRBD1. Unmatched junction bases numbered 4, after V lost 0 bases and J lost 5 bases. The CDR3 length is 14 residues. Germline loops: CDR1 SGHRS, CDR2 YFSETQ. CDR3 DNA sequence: TGCGCCAGCAGCTTGGGACAGGGGAGCCACGAGCAGTACTTC. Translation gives CASSLGQGSHEQYF.

CDR3: CASSSPRQGSYEQYF. In DNA form, the CDR3 reads TGTGCCAGCAGTAGCCCCCGACAGGGGTCCTACGAGCAGTACTTC. The rearrangement uses TRBV27 and TRBJ2-7; 8 bases are shared with TRBD1. Germline CDR1 reads MNHEY; CDR2 reads SMNVEV (reference sequence). The V segment lost 5 bases and the J segment 1 base; nucleotides outside the gene matches: 7. CDR3 size: 15 residues.

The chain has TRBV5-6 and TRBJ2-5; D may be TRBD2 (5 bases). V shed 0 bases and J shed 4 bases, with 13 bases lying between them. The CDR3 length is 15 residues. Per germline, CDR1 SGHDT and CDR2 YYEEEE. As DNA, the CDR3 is TGTGCCAGCAGCTTGGATGGAGGAGGAGGAGAGACCCAGTACTTC. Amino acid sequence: CASSLDGGGGETQYF.

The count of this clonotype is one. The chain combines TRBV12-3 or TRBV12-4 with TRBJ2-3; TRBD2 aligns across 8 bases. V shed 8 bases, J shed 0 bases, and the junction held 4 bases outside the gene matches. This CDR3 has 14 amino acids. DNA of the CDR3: TGTGCCAGCCATAGCGGGACTAGCACAGATACGCAGTATTTT. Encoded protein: CASHSGTSTDTQYF.

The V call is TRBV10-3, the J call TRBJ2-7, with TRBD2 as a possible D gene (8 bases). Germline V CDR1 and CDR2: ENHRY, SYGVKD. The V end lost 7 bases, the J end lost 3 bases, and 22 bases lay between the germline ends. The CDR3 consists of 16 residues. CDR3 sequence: CAITTGRGPSGYEQYF. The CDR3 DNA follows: TGTGCCATCACCACCGGGAGGGGGCCTTCAGGCTACGAGCAGTACTTC.

The CDR3, as DNA: TGTGCCAGCAGCCATTTGGGGCGCCCCACTTCGTGGGATGGCTACACCTTC. It translates to CASSHLGRPTSWDGYTF. The chain is built from TRBV7-7 and TRBJ1-2; tentatively, D is TRBD1 (5 bases). CDR3 length: 17 amino acids. V lost 5 bases to trimming and J lost 6 bases, with 25 bases between them. Germline V gene data show CDR1 as SSHAT and CDR2 as FNYEAQ (reference sequence).

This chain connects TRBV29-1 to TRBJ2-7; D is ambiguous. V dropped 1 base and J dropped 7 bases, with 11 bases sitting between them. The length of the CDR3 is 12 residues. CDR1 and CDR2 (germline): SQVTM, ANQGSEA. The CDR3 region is CSVEGQLWEQYF. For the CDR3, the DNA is TGCAGCGTTGAAGGGCAGCTTTGGGAGCAGTACTTC.

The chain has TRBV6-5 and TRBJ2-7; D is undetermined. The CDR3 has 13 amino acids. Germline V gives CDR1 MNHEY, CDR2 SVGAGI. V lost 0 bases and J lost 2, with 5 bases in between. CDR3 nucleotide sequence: TGTGCCAGCAGTTACTCTGAAGCCTACGAGCAGTACTTC. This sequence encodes CASSYSEAYEQYF.

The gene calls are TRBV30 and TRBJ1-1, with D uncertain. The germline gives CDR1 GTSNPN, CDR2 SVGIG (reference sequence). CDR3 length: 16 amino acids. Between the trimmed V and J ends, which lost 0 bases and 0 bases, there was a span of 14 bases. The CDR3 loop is CAWSVSKDVMNTEAFF. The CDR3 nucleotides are TGTGCCTGGAGTGTATCAAAGGACGTAATGAACACTGAAGCTTTCTTT.

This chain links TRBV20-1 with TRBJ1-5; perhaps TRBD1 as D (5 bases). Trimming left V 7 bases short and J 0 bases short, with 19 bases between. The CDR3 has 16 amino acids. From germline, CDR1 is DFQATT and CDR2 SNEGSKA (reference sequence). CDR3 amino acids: CSVIDVTAYSNQPQHF. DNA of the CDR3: TGCAGTGTTATAGACGTGACAGCTTATAGCAATCAGCCCCAGCATTTT.

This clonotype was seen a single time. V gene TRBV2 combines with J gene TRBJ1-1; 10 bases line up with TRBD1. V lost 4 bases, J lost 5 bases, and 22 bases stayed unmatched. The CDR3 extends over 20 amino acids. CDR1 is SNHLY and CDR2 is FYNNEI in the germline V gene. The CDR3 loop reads CASSGQLEARQGAIGTEAFF. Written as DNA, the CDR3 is TGTGCCAGCAGTGGGCAATTAGAAGCAAGACAGGGGGCAATAGGTACTGAAGCTTTCTTT. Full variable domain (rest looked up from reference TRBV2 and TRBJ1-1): EPEVTQTPSHQVTQMGQEVILRCVPISNHLYFYWYRQILGQKVEFLVSFYNNEISEKSEIFDDQFSVERPDGSNFTLKIRSTKLEDSAMYFCASSGQLEARQGAIGTEAFFGQGTRLTVV.

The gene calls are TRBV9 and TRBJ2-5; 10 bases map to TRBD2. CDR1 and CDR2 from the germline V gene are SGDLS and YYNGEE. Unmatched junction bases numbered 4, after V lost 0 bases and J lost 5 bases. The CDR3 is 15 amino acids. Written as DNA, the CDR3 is TGTGCCAGCAGCGTAGGTAGCGGGGGGCTTGAGACCCAGTACTTC. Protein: CASSVGSGGLETQYF. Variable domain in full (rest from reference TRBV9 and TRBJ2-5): DSGVTQTPKHLITATGQRVTLRCSPRSGDLSVYWYQQSLDQGLQFLIQYYNGEERAKGNILERFSAQQFPDLHSELNLSSLELGDSALYFCASSVGSGGLETQYFGPGTRLLVL.

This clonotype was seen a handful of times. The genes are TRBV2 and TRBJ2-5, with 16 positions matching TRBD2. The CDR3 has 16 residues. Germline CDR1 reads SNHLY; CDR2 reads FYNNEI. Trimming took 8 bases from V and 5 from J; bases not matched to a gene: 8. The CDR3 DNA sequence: TGTGCCAGCCATTCGGGACTAGCGGGGGGGCATGAGACCCAGTACTTC. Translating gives CASHSGLAGGHETQYF.

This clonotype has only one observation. The CDR3 reads CASSQAGSGGNNEQFF. In DNA, the CDR3 is TGTGCCAGCAGCCAAGCCGGCTCTGGGGGGAACAATGAGCAGTTCTTC. The chain combines TRBV3-1 with TRBJ2-1, with D perhaps TRBD2 (6 bases). The CDR3 runs to 16 residues. Per germline, CDR1 LGHDT and CDR2 YNNKEL (reference sequence). V was pared by 1 base and J by 5 bases, with 15 bases between.

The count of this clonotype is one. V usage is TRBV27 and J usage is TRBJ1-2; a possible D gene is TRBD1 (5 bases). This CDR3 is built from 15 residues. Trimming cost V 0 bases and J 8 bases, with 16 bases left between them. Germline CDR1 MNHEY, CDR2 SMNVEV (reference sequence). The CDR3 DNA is TGTGCCAGCAGTTTATCGGGCCCGCCGGGGGTAGGCTACACCTTC. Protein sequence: CASSLSGPPGVGYTF.